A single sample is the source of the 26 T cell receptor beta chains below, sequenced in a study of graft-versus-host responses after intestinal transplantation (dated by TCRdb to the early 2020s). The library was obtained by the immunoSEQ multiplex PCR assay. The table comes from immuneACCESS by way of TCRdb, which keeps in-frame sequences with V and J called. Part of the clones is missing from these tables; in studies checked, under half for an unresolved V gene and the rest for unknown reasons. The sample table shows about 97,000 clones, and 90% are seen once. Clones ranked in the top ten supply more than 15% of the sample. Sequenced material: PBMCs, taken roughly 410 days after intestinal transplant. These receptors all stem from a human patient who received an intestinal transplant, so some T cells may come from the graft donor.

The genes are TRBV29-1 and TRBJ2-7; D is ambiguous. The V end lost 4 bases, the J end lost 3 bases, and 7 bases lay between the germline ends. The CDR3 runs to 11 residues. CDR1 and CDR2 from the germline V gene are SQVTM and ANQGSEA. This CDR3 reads CSVGGHYEQYF. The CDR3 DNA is TGCAGCGTTGGAGGCCACTACGAGCAGTACTTC.

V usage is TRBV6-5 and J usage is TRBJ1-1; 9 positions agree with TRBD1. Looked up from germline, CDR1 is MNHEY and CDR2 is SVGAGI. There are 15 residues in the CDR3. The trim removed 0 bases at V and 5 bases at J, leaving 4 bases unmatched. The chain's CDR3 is CASSYSDRGGTEAFF. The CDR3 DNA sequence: TGTGCCAGCAGTTACTCCGACAGGGGGGGGACTGAAGCTTTCTTT.

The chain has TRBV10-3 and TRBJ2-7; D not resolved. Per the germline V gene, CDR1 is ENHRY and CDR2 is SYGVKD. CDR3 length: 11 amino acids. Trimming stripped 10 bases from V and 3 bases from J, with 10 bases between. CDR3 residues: CATHDIYEQYF. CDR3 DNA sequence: TGTGCCACTCACGACATCTACGAGCAGTACTTC.

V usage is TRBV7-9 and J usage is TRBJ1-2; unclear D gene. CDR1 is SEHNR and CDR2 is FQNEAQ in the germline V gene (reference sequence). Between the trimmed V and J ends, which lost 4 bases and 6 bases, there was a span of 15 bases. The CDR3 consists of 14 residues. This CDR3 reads CASSSTGRQDGYTF. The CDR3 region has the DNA TGTGCCAGCAGCTCGACCGGGAGGCAAGATGGCTACACCTTC.

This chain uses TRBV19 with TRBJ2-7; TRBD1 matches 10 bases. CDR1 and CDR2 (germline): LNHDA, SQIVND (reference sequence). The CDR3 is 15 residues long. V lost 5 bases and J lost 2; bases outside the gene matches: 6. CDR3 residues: CASSAPTGGTYEQYF. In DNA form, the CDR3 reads TGTGCCAGTAGTGCGCCGACAGGGGGCACCTACGAGCAGTACTTC.

The CDR3: CASSLTGTGDNEQFF. In DNA, the CDR3 is TGTGCCAGCAGCTTAACCGGGACAGGGGACAATGAGCAGTTCTTC. This chain connects TRBV7-3 to TRBJ2-1, with 10 positions matching TRBD1. The CDR3 is made up of 15 amino acids. J lost 5 bases, V lost 0 bases, and 1 base had no gene match. Germline values: CDR1 SGHTA, CDR2 FQGTGA.

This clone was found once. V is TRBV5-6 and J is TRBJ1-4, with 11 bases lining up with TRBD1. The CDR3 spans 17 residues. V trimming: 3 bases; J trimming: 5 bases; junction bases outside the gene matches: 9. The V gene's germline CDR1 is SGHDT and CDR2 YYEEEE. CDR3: CASSSAYGTGGNEKLFF. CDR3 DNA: TGTGCCAGCAGCTCGGCCTATGGGACAGGGGGAAATGAAAAACTGTTTTTT.

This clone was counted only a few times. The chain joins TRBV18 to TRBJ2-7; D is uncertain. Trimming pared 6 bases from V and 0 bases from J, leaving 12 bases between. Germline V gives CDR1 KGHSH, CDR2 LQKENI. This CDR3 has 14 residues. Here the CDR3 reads CASSSIGSSYEQYF. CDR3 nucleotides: TGTGCCAGCTCCTCCATCGGCAGCTCCTACGAGCAGTACTTC. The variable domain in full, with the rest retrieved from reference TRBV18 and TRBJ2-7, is NAGVMQNPRHLVRRRGQEARLRCSPMKGHSHVYWYRQLPEEGLKFMVYLQKENIIDESGMPKERFSAEFPKEGPSILRIQQVVRGDSAAYFCASSSIGSSYEQYFGPGTRLTVT.

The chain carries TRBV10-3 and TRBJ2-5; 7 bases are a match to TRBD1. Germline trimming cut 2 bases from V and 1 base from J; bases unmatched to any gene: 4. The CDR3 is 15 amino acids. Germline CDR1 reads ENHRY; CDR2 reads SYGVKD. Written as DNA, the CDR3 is TGTGCCATCAGTGAGCAGGGACAGCCCCAAGAGACCCAGTACTTC. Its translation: CAISEQGQPQETQYF.

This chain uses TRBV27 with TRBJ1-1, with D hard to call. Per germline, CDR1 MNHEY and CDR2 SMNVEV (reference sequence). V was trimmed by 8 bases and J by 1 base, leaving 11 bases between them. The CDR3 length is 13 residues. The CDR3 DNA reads TGTGCCAGCCTTGATTCAGGGAACACTGAAGCTTTCTTT. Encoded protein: CASLDSGNTEAFF.

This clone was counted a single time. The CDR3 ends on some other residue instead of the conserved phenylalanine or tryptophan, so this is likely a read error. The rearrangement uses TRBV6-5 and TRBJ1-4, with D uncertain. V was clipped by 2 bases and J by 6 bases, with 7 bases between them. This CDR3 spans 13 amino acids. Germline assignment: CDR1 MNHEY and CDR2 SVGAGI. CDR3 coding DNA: TGTGCCAGCAGTTACGGGCCGGATGAAAAACTGTTTCTT. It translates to CASSYGPDEKLFL.

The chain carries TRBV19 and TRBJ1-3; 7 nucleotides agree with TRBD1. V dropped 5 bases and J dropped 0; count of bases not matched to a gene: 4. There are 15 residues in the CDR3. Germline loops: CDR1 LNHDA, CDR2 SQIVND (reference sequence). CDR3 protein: CASSPGGGSGNTIYF. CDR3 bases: TGTGCCAGTAGTCCAGGGGGAGGCTCTGGAAACACCATATATTTT.

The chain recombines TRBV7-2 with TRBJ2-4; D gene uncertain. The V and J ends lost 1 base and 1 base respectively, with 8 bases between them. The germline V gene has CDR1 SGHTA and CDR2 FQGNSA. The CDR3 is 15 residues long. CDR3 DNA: TGTGCCAGCAGCTTAGGCGGCCGGGCCAAAAACATTCAGTACTTC. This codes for CASSLGGRAKNIQYF.

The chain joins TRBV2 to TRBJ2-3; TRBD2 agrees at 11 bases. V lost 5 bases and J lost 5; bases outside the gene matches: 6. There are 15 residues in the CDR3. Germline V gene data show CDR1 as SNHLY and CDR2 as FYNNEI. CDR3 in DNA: TGTGCCAGCAGTCGTAGCGGGGGGGCAAGAGATACGCAGTATTTT. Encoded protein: CASSRSGGARDTQYF.

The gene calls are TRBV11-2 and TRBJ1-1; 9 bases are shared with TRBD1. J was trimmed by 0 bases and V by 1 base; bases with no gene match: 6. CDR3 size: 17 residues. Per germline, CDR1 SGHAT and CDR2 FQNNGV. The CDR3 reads CASSLGTGVGMNTEAFF. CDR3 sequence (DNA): TGTGCCAGCAGCTTAGGGACAGGGGTGGGGATGAACACTGAAGCTTTCTTT. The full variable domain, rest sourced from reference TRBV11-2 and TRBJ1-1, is EAGVAQSPRYKIIEKRQSVAFWCNPISGHATLYWYQQILGQGPKLLIQFQNNGVVDDSQLPKDRFSAERLKGVDSTLKIQPAKLEDSAVYLCASSLGTGVGMNTEAFFGQGTRLTVV.

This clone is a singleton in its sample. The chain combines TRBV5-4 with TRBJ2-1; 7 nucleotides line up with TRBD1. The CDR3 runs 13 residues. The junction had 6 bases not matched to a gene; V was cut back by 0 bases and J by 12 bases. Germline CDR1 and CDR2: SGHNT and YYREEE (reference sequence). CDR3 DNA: TGTGCCAGCAGCTTGGCGAGGGACAGCCCGCAGTTCTTC. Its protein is CASSLARDSPQFF.

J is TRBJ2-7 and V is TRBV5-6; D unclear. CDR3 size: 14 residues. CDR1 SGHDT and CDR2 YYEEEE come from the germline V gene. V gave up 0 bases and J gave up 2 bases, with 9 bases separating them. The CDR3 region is CASSLGSPTYEQYF. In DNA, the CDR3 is TGTGCCAGCAGCTTGGGGTCCCCGACCTACGAGCAGTACTTC. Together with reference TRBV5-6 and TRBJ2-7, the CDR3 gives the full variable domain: DAGVTQSPTHLIKTRGQQVTLRCSPKSGHDTVSWYQQALGQGPQFIFQYYEEEERQRGNFPDRFSGHQFPNYSSELNVNALLLGDSALYLCASSLGSPTYEQYFGPGTRLTVT.

CDR3 region: CASSKIGQLYGYTF. The CDR3 bases are TGTGCCAGCAGTAAGATCGGACAGCTCTATGGCTACACCTTC. The chain joins TRBV6-5 to TRBJ1-2; a possible D gene is TRBD1 (6 bases). The CDR3 length is 14 residues. V lost 5 bases and J 4 bases, leaving 14 bases between the germline ends. Germline lookup yields CDR1 MNHEY and CDR2 SVGAGI.

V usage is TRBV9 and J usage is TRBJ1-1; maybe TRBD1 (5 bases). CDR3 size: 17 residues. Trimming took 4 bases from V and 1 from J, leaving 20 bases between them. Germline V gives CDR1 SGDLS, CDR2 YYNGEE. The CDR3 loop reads CASSPGGRGGGNTEAFF. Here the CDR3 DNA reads TGTGCCAGCAGCCCAGGAGGGAGGGGCGGTGGGAACACTGAAGCTTTCTTT.

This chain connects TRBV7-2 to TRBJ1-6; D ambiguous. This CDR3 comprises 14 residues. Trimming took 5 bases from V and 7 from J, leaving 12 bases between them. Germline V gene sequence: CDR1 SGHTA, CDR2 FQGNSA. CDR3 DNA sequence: TGTGCCAGCAGCCCCCACCTCGAGAATTCACCCCTCCACTTT. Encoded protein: CASSPHLENSPLHF.

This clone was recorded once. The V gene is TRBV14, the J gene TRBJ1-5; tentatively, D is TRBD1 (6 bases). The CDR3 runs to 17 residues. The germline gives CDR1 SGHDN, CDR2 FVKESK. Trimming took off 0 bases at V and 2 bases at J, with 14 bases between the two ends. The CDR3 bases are TGTGCCAGCAGCCAAGAAGGGGGGGACGGAGGCAATCAGCCCCAGCATTTT. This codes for CASSQEGGDGGNQPQHF. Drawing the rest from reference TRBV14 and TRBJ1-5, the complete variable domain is EAGVTQFPSHSVIEKGQTVTLRCDPISGHDNLYWYRRVMGKEIKFLLHFVKESKQDESGMPNNRFLAERTGGTYSTLKVQPAELEDSGVYFCASSQEGGDGGNQPQHFGDGTRLSIL.

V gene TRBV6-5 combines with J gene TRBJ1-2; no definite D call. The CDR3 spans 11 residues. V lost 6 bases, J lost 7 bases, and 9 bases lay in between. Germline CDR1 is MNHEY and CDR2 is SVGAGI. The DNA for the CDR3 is TGTGCCAGCAGCTGGGCGGGTGGCTACACCTTC. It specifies CASSWAGGYTF.

CDR3 nucleotides: TGTGCCAGCAGCAAAGGGGAGGGCCACACAGATACGCAGTATTTT. Amino acid sequence: CASSKGEGHTDTQYF. The rearrangement uses TRBV21-1 and TRBJ2-3; the D segment call TRBD2 is taken from the table without a DNA check. TRBV21-1 is classified as a pseudogene. The length of the CDR3 is 15 residues.

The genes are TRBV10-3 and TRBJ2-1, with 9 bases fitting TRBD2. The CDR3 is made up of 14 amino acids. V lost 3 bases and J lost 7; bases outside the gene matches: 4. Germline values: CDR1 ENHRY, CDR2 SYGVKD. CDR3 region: CAISDRGGVNEQFF. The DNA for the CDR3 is TGTGCCATCAGTGATCGCGGGGGGGTTAATGAGCAGTTCTTC.

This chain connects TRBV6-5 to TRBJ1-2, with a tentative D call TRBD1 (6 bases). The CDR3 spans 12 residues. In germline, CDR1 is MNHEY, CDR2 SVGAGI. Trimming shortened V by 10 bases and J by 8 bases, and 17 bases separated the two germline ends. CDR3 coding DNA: TGTGCCACCCACAGGGAGTTGTCGGGCTACACCTTC. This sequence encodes CATHRELSGYTF.

The CDR3 loop is CASGAQAGLYF. The CDR3 DNA reads TGTGCCAGCGGCGCTCAGGCAGGCTTGTACTTC. The J gene is TRBJ2-7, the V gene TRBV28; D ambiguous. There are 11 residues in the CDR3. Germline lookup yields CDR1 MDHEN and CDR2 SYDVKM. The V end was cut by 8 bases, the J end by 12 bases, with 17 bases between.